This entry lists 2 T cell receptor beta chains sequenced from one sample in a study of T cell clonality in common variable immunodeficiency. The repertoire was sequenced with immunoSEQ multiplex PCR; TCRdb's copy has only in-frame clones and lacks some. The table lists tens of thousands of clones, with no singletons. Sequencing was done on a sample of peripheral blood mononuclear cells. The receptors stem from a person aged 18-70 years in good health.

Turning to this clone: The CDR3 end falls 3 residues outside the read, so it is completed with the germline J gene. The gene calls are TRBV19 and TRBJ2-4; TRBD1 matches at 7 bases. CDR1 and CDR2 (germline): LNHDA, SQIVND (reference sequence). This CDR3 contains 16 residues. CDR3 residues: CASSPQTGQIYQPQYF. Partial CDR3 DNA: TGTGCCAGTAGTCCCCAAACGGGACAGATTTATCAGCCT.

Worth noting for this clone: The read terminates 3 residues ahead of where the CDR3 ends, so the germline J gene completes it. The gene calls are TRBV6-2 or TRBV6-3 and TRBJ1-4; TRBD1 matches 8 bases. V gave up 5 bases and J gave up 7 bases; unmatched junction bases: 6. The germline CDR1 and CDR2 sequences are MNHEY and SVGEGT. CDR3 length: 14 amino acids. The covered CDR3 bases are TGTGCCAGCAGTCTAAGCGGGACAGGTGAAAAA. It encodes CASSLSGTGEK. The CDR3 in full is CASSLSGTGEKLFF.